What follows are 21 T cell receptor beta chains derived from one specimen sequenced in a study of blood T cell repertoires in COVID-19. Method: immunoSEQ multiplex PCR; TCRdb's copy keeps in-frame clones and lacks some. The repertoire holds roughly 17,000 clones, 70% to 90% seen once, with about a tenth in the top ten. Source material: peripheral blood. All receptors come from a man older than 75 with acute or convalescent COVID-19.

V gene TRBV5-4 combines with J gene TRBJ1-2; D call uncertain. Germline V gene lookup returns CDR1 SGHNT and CDR2 YYREEE (reference sequence). The CDR3 is made up of 13 amino acids. The germline V and J ends were trimmed by 0 bases and 2 bases, with 5 bases remaining between them. Here the CDR3 DNA reads TGTGCCAGCAGCTTGGGCGGAAACTATGGCTACACCTTC. It codes for CASSLGGNYGYTF.

V gene TRBV14 combines with J gene TRBJ1-2, with a tentative D call TRBD1 (5 bases). This CDR3 comprises 15 residues. Trimming took 2 bases from V and 6 from J, leaving 16 bases between them. Germline CDR1 reads SGHDN; CDR2 reads FVKESK. The CDR3 DNA reads as TGTGCCAGCAGCCAACAGACAGTGACGCTCAATGGCTACACCTTC. It translates to CASSQQTVTLNGYTF.

The CDR3 DNA follows: TGTGCCGCCAGGGGGTCGACCGGGGAGCAGTACTTC. It encodes CAARGSTGEQYF. The rearrangement links TRBV6-5 to TRBJ2-7; 7 positions agree with TRBD1. V dropped 11 bases and J dropped 7; count of bases not matched to a gene: 11. The length of the CDR3 is 12 residues. CDR1 and CDR2 from the germline V gene are MNHEY and SVGAGI.

The rearrangement joins TRBV7-3 to TRBJ1-5; the match to TRBD1 covers 7 bases. The V gene end was trimmed by 5 bases and the J gene end by 2 bases; junction bases not matched to a gene: 3. From germline, CDR1 is SGHTA and CDR2 FQGTGA. The CDR3 is 14 amino acids. The CDR3 sequence is CASSPTGGNQPQHF. CDR3 nucleotides: TGTGCCAGCAGCCCCACAGGGGGCAATCAGCCCCAGCATTTT. Full variable domain (rest looked up from reference TRBV7-3 and TRBJ1-5): GAGVSQTPSNKVTEKGKYVELRCDPISGHTALYWYRQSLGQGPEFLIYFQGTGAADDSGLPNDRFFAVRPEGSVSTLKIQRTERGDSAVYLCASSPTGGNQPQHFGDGTRLSIL.

The table lists this clone with a count of one. The V gene is TRBV19, the J gene TRBJ2-1; 9 bases agree with TRBD1. The germline V gene encodes CDR1 LNHDA and CDR2 SQIVND (reference sequence). This CDR3 region has 15 residues. V dropped 5 bases and J dropped 3; count of bases not matched to a gene: 5. The CDR3 protein is CASSLRTGVYNEQFF. In DNA form, the CDR3 reads TGTGCCAGTAGTCTACGGACAGGGGTCTACAATGAGCAGTTCTTC.

The chain uses TRBV6-1 and TRBJ1-2; the D is unclear. Per the germline V gene, CDR1 is MNHNS and CDR2 is SASEGT. Trimming took off 1 base at V and 8 bases at J, with 14 bases between the two ends. The CDR3 sequence is 14 residues long. The CDR3 reads CASSEGWGGKGYTF. In DNA form, the CDR3 reads TGTGCCAGCAGTGAAGGATGGGGAGGGAAAGGCTACACCTTC.

The chain carries TRBV9 and TRBJ1-5, with unresolved D. This CDR3 comprises 13 residues. The V end lost 3 bases, the J end lost 2 bases, and 6 bases lay between the germline ends. Germline-derived CDR1 and CDR2 are SGDLS and YYNGEE. The CDR3 sequence is CASSDGGNQPQHF. The CDR3, as DNA: TGTGCCAGCAGCGACGGGGGCAATCAGCCCCAGCATTTT. The full variable domain, its missing parts supplied by reference TRBV9 and TRBJ1-5, is DSGVTQTPKHLITATGQRVTLRCSPRSGDLSVYWYQQSLDQGLQFLIQYYNGEERAKGNILERFSAQQFPDLHSELNLSSLELGDSALYFCASSDGGNQPQHFGDGTRLSIL.

The chain is built from TRBV14 and TRBJ1-1; D is uncertain. This CDR3 contains 13 residues. Trimming pared 4 bases from V and 1 base from J, leaving 7 bases between. Germline CDR1 reads SGHDN; CDR2 reads FVKESK. Here the CDR3 reads CASSLLRNTEAFF. The CDR3 DNA is TGTGCCAGCAGCCTCCTTAGGAACACTGAAGCTTTCTTT.

The chain combines TRBV30 with TRBJ2-7, with TRBD2 matching 12 bases. The ends lost 0 bases at V and 1 base at J; junction bases unmatched: 10. Looked up from germline, CDR1 is GTSNPN and CDR2 is SVGIG (reference sequence). This CDR3 is built from 18 residues. The CDR3 reads CAWSVWTSGTRASYEQYF. DNA for the CDR3: TGTGCCTGGAGTGTATGGACTAGCGGGACCCGAGCTTCCTACGAGCAGTACTTC. Drawing the rest from reference TRBV30 and TRBJ2-7, the complete variable domain is SQTIHQWPATLVQPVGSPLSLECTVEGTSNPNLYWYRQAAGRGLQLLFYSVGIGQISSEVPQNLSASRPQDRQFILSSKKLLLSDSGFYLCAWSVWTSGTRASYEQYFGPGTRLTVT.

The table lists this clone with a count of one. The chain uses TRBV5-6 and TRBJ1-1; possibly TRBD1 for D (6 bases). CDR1 is SGHDT and CDR2 is YYEEEE in the germline V gene. V lost 0 bases and J lost 0, with 6 bases in between. The CDR3 has 14 amino acids. DNA for the CDR3: TGTGCCAGCAGCTTGGGGGGGCTGAACACTGAAGCTTTCTTT. Protein: CASSLGGLNTEAFF.

The V call is TRBV3-1 (or the pseudogene TRBV3-2), the J call TRBJ2-7, with D possibly matching TRBD2 (7 bases). The CDR3 runs 15 residues. Between the trimmed V and J ends, which lost 1 base and 0 bases, there was a span of 10 bases. Looked up from germline, CDR1 is LGHDT and CDR2 is YNNKEL (reference sequence). The chain's CDR3 is CASSQAGGPSYEQYF. CDR3 DNA: TGTGCCAGCAGCCAAGCGGGGGGCCCCTCCTACGAGCAGTACTTC.

V usage is TRBV10-3 and J usage is TRBJ1-1; 7 bases line up with TRBD1. Trimming removed 10 bases from V and 2 bases from J; junction bases left unmatched: 13. Per germline, CDR1 ENHRY and CDR2 SYGVKD. The CDR3 extends over 15 amino acids. CDR3 nucleotides: TGTGCCAAATCTGACAGGGCGGCCCAAAACACTGAAGCTTTCTTT. Its protein is CAKSDRAAQNTEAFF.

The V and J genes are TRBV30 and TRBJ2-7; maybe TRBD2 (5 bases). Trimming shortened V by 0 bases and J by 7 bases, and 19 bases separated the two germline ends. CDR1 GTSNPN and CDR2 SVGIG come from the germline V gene (reference sequence). The CDR3 is made up of 15 amino acids. CDR3 coding DNA: TGTGCCTGGAGTGTTATCCTAGCTGGTGTGGGAGAGCAGTACTTC. It encodes CAWSVILAGVGEQYF.

This chain uses TRBV2 with TRBJ1-5; D perhaps matches TRBD1 (5 bases). This CDR3 spans 13 amino acids. Trimming left V 7 bases short and J 5 bases short, with 12 bases between. CDR1 SNHLY and CDR2 FYNNEI come from the germline V gene. In DNA, the CDR3 is TGTGCCAGCACTGGGGGGAGGTATCAGCCCCAGCATTTT. Protein product: CASTGGRYQPQHF.

The CDR3 sequence: CASSLGDRANTEAFF. The CDR3 DNA reads as TGTGCCAGCAGCCTAGGGGACAGGGCGAACACTGAAGCTTTCTTT. The rearrangement joins TRBV28 to TRBJ1-1, with 9 bases identical to TRBD1. After removal of 6 bases from V and 1 base from J, the junction contained 6 bases not matched to a gene. There are 15 residues in the CDR3. Germline V gene sequence: CDR1 MDHEN, CDR2 SYDVKM.

CDR3 sequence (DNA): TGTGCCAGTAAGCTACAGGGAGATATGAACACTGAAGCTTTCTTT. Translated: CASKLQGDMNTEAFF. The V gene is TRBV19, the J gene TRBJ1-1, with D possibly being TRBD1 (6 bases). The CDR3 spans 15 residues. The V gene lost 7 bases and the J gene lost 0 bases, with 15 bases spanning the gap. Germline values: CDR1 LNHDA, CDR2 SQIVND (reference sequence).

The rearrangement links TRBV12-3 or TRBV12-4 to TRBJ2-7; D uncertain. The CDR3 consists of 13 residues. The V gene lost 4 bases and the J gene lost 5 bases, with 12 bases spanning the gap. The chain's CDR3 is CASSWADQDEQYF. The CDR3 DNA reads TGTGCCAGCAGTTGGGCAGATCAAGACGAGCAGTACTTC.

The chain combines TRBV3-1 (or the pseudogene TRBV3-2) with TRBJ1-1; 7 nucleotides line up with TRBD1. The CDR3 covers 13 residues. The germline gives CDR1 LGHDT, CDR2 YNNKEL (reference sequence). The V and J ends lost 4 bases and 4 bases, in that order; junction bases with no gene match: 3. In nucleotides, the CDR3 is TGTGCCAGCAGCCGCGGGGACAGCACTGAAGCTTTCTTT. Translated, it gives CASSRGDSTEAFF.

The chain combines TRBV29-1 with TRBJ1-2, with a weak D call TRBD1 (5 bases). The CDR3 is made up of 11 amino acids. Trimming cost V 3 bases and J 6 bases, with 8 bases left between them. Germline V gene data show CDR1 as SQVTM and CDR2 as ANQGSEA. Here the CDR3 reads CSVDRVDGYTF. CDR3 sequence (DNA): TGCAGCGTTGACAGGGTCGATGGCTACACCTTC.

The genes are TRBV30 and TRBJ1-6; 9 bases map to TRBD1. The CDR3 covers 15 residues. The germline gives CDR1 GTSNPN, CDR2 SVGIG (reference sequence). The trim removed 3 bases at V and 5 bases at J, leaving 5 bases unmatched. The CDR3 spells CAWSTGTGHNSPLHF. As DNA, the CDR3 is TGTGCCTGGAGCACCGGGACAGGGCATAATTCACCCCTCCACTTT.

The CDR3 spells CASSLAQGPNQPQHF. Written as DNA, the CDR3 is TGTGCCAGCAGCTTGGCCCAGGGCCCGAATCAGCCCCAGCATTTT. The chain carries TRBV5-6 and TRBJ1-5; maybe TRBD1 (5 bases). The V end was cut by 0 bases, the J end by 4 bases, with 11 bases between. The CDR3 extends over 15 amino acids. CDR1 and CDR2 from the germline V gene are SGHDT and YYEEEE.